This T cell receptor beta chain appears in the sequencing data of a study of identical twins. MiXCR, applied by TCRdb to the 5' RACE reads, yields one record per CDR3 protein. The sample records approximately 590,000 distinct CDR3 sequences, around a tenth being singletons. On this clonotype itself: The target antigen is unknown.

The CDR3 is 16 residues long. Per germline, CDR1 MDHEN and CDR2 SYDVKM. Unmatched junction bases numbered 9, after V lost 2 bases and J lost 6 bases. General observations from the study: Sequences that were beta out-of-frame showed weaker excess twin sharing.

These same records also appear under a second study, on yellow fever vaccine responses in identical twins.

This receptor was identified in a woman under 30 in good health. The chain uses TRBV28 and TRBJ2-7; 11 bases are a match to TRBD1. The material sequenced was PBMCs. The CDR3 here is CASSLSPGQGGSEQYF. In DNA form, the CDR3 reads TGTGCCAGCAGTTTAAGCCCGGGACAGGGGGGCTCCGAGCAGTACTTC.